The 31 T cell receptor beta chains listed next were all sequenced from one sample in a study of response to subunit inactivated influenza vaccine. TCRdb reanalysed the RT-PCR reads using MiXCR and keeps one entry per CDR3 protein. The sample consists of around 580,000 distinct CDR3 sequences, less than 15% of them appearing once. This material consisted of PBMCs from blood, taken about 12 days after vaccination. The source of these receptors is a man aged 45-65 years who received an inactivated influenza vaccine.

This rearrangement joins TRBV4-2 to TRBJ2-2; D remains unclear. The V gene's germline CDR1 is LGHNA and CDR2 YNFKEQ. Trimming stripped 4 bases from V and 6 bases from J, with 12 bases between. This CDR3 is built from 14 residues. The DNA of the CDR3 is TGTGCCAGCAGCCCACCAAGTACCCCCGGGGAGCTGTTTTTT. This translates into CASSPPSTPGELFF.

The genes are TRBV20-1 and TRBJ2-1; the D is unclear. Germline V gene sequence: CDR1 DFQATT, CDR2 SNEGSKA (reference sequence). This CDR3 region has 12 residues. V was cut by 0 bases and J by 9 bases, with 9 bases left in between. CDR3 amino acids: CSARDPSSEQFF. Here the CDR3 DNA reads TGCAGTGCTAGAGATCCGAGTAGTGAGCAGTTCTTC.

This rearrangement joins TRBV6-2 or TRBV6-3 to TRBJ2-7; 7 positions match TRBD1. Germline lookup yields CDR1 MNHEY and CDR2 SVGEGT. Unmatched junction bases numbered 4, after V lost 6 bases and J lost 2 bases. CDR3 length: 13 amino acids. The CDR3 DNA reads TGTGCCAGCAGAACACAGGGGACCTACGAGCAGTACTTC. It translates to CASRTQGTYEQYF.

A few counts support this clonotype. The chain joins TRBV20-1 to TRBJ1-5; tentatively, D is TRBD1 (5 bases). CDR3 length: 13 residues. The germline V gene has CDR1 DFQATT and CDR2 SNEGSKA (reference sequence). The V and J ends lost 1 base and 4 bases respectively, with 8 bases between them. This CDR3 is CSARGQLNQPQHF. The CDR3 nucleotides are TGCAGTGCTAGAGGACAGTTAAATCAGCCCCAGCATTTT.

The genes are TRBV18 and TRBJ1-1; TRBD1 matches 7 bases. There are 13 residues in the CDR3. Per the germline V gene, CDR1 is KGHSH and CDR2 is LQKENI. After removal of 8 bases from V and 2 bases from J, the junction contained 5 bases not matched to a gene. CDR3 region: CASRQGDNTEAFF. The CDR3 DNA sequence: TGTGCCAGCCGACAGGGTGATAACACTGAAGCTTTCTTT. Full variable domain (missing parts from reference TRBV18 and TRBJ1-1): NAGVMQNPRHLVRRRGQEARLRCSPMKGHSHVYWYRQLPEEGLKFMVYLQKENIIDESGMPKERFSAEFPKEGPSILRIQQVVRGDSAAYFCASRQGDNTEAFFGQGTRLTVV.

This clonotype was recorded a few times. The chain is built from TRBV12-3 or TRBV12-4 and TRBJ2-1; 10 positions agree with TRBD2. This CDR3 has 16 residues. Trimming at V came to 4 bases and at J to 6 bases, leaving 9 bases not matched to a gene. The CDR3 region is CASSSRTSGYINEQFF. The CDR3 coding sequence is TGTGCCAGCAGTTCCCGGACTAGCGGTTATATCAATGAGCAGTTCTTC.

The chain recombines TRBV9 with TRBJ2-3; D call uncertain. This CDR3 has 15 residues. Per germline, CDR1 SGDLS and CDR2 YYNGEE. V lost 0 bases and J 2 bases, leaving 10 bases between the germline ends. CDR3 DNA sequence: TGTGCCAGCAGCGTAGCAGGCACAGCCACAGATACGCAGTATTTT. Protein: CASSVAGTATDTQYF.

This clonotype came up once. The V call is TRBV27, the J call TRBJ2-7; TRBD2 matches 10 bases. Germline CDR1 reads MNHEY; CDR2 reads SMNVEV (reference sequence). V shed 5 bases and J 6 bases; nucleotides not matched to a gene: 7. The CDR3 is 14 amino acids. CDR3 residues: CASSKRSGGGEQYF. As DNA, the CDR3 is TGTGCCAGCAGTAAACGGAGCGGGGGGGGCGAGCAGTACTTC.

Only a few counts were recorded for this clonotype. The chain has TRBV5-1 and TRBJ2-3; TRBD2 agrees at 13 bases. This CDR3 is built from 17 residues. Trimming took 4 bases from V and 0 from J; bases not matched to a gene: 5. Germline V gene data show CDR1 as SGHRS and CDR2 as YFSETQ. This CDR3 reads CASSGPGLAGSTDTQYF. The CDR3 DNA reads as TGCGCCAGCAGCGGACCGGGACTAGCGGGAAGCACAGATACGCAGTATTTT.

This chain connects TRBV25-1 to TRBJ2-1, with D possibly TRBD2 on 6 matching bases. Germline V gives CDR1 MGHDK, CDR2 SYGVNS. The CDR3 consists of 14 residues. The V and J ends lost 6 bases and 7 bases respectively, with 16 bases between them. The CDR3 coding sequence is TGTGCCAGCAGGACTAGTCAGGGTAGGAATGAGCAGTTCTTC. It yields the protein CASRTSQGRNEQFF. Full variable domain (rest looked up from reference TRBV25-1 and TRBJ2-1): EADIYQTPRYLVIGTGKKITLECSQTMGHDKMYWYQQDPGMELHLIHYSYGVNSTEKGDLSSESTVSRIRTEHFPLTLESARPSHTSQYLCASRTSQGRNEQFFGPGTRLTVL.

The chain links TRBV6-2 or TRBV6-3 to TRBJ2-7; 8 bases line up with TRBD1. In germline, CDR1 is MNHEY, CDR2 SVGEGT. V lost 5 bases, J lost 5 bases, and 8 bases stayed unmatched. CDR3 length equals 14 residues. DNA of the CDR3: TGTGCCAGCAGTACGACAGGGGACTTCAACGAGCAGTACTTC. The encoded protein is CASSTTGDFNEQYF.

The rearrangement joins TRBV20-1 to TRBJ2-5, with 7 bases fitting TRBD2. V lost 2 bases to trimming and J lost 3 bases; unmatched junction nucleotides: 3. This CDR3 has 13 residues. Germline V lookup: CDR1 DFQATT, CDR2 SNEGSKA (reference sequence). The CDR3 loop is CSARNRGEETQYF. DNA for the CDR3: TGCAGTGCTAGAAACCGGGGGGAAGAGACCCAGTACTTC.

The chain carries TRBV28 and TRBJ2-7; TRBD2 aligns across 10 bases. The CDR3 totals 14 residues. V trimming: 2 bases; J trimming: 6 bases; junction bases outside the gene matches: 4. Germline V gene lookup returns CDR1 MDHEN and CDR2 SYDVKM. CDR3 loop: CASSLTAGGAEQYF. CDR3 nucleotide sequence: TGTGCCAGCAGTTTAACAGCGGGAGGGGCCGAGCAGTACTTC.

The V call is TRBV7-9, the J call TRBJ2-7; TRBD1 matches 12 bases. The germline V gene encodes CDR1 SEHNR and CDR2 FQNEAQ (reference sequence). With V trimmed by 1 base and J by 5 bases, 3 bases remained unmatched. The CDR3 is made up of 15 amino acids. CDR3 nucleotide sequence: TGTGCCAGCAGCTTAGGGGACAGGGGGCTAGACGAGCAGTACTTC. It codes for CASSLGDRGLDEQYF.

This clonotype was seen a handful of times. The V call is TRBV29-1, the J call TRBJ2-7, with no clear D. V lost 1 base and J 4 bases, leaving 17 bases between the germline ends. The CDR3 runs 15 residues. Germline assignment: CDR1 SQVTM and CDR2 ANQGSEA. CDR3 residues: CSVEVRLGSQYEQYF. DNA for the CDR3: TGCAGCGTTGAAGTACGGCTAGGGTCCCAATACGAGCAGTACTTC.

The chain is built from TRBV12-3 or TRBV12-4 and TRBJ2-7; the D call may be TRBD1 or TRBD2 (6 bases each). The CDR3 consists of 13 residues. V dropped 4 bases and J dropped 4 bases, with 11 bases sitting between them. The CDR3 loop is CASSWGDKYEQYF. Written as DNA, the CDR3 is TGTGCCAGCAGTTGGGGGGACAAATACGAGCAGTACTTC.

This clonotype appeared a few times. This sequence joins TRBV5-6 and TRBJ2-3; D is possibly TRBD2 (7 bases). Germline CDR1 SGHDT, CDR2 YYEEEE. Trimming took off 4 bases at V and 4 bases at J, with 13 bases between the two ends. The CDR3 extends over 14 amino acids. CDR3 sequence (DNA): TGTGCCAGCAGCCCCCGGGGGGCCGCAGATACGCAGTATTTT. Its translation: CASSPRGAADTQYF.

This clonotype was found a few times. V and J are TRBV4-2 and TRBJ2-3; possibly TRBD2 for D (6 bases). V lost 0 bases, J lost 6 bases, and 16 bases lay in between. Germline V CDR1 and CDR2: LGHNA, YNFKEQ. The CDR3 extends over 16 amino acids. CDR3 nucleotides: TGTGCCAGCAGCCAAGAGTGGGGCCTAGCGAGGGATACGCAGTATTTT. Translating gives CASSQEWGLARDTQYF.

Note on this clonotype: One end of the junction does not line up with germline, which may come from a read error. This rearrangement joins TRBV15 to TRBJ2-1; D call uncertain. This CDR3 is 15 amino acids long. The V gene's germline CDR1 is LNHNV and CDR2 YYDKDF (reference sequence). For the CDR3, the DNA is TGTGCCGCCAGCAGGTTCGGATACTCCTACAATGAGCAGTTCTTC. Translation: CAASRFGYSYNEQFF. Full variable domain (missing parts from reference TRBV15 and TRBJ2-1): DAMVIQNPRYQVTQFGKPVTLSCSQTLNHNVMYWYQQKSSQAPKLLFHYYDKDFNNEADTPDNFQSRRPNTSFCFLDIRSPGLGDTAMYLCAASRFGYSYNEQFFGPGTRLTVL.

The chain links TRBV28 to TRBJ1-6, with 7 nucleotides matching TRBD1. With V trimmed by 3 bases and J by 5 bases, 4 bases remained unmatched. The CDR3 length is 15 residues. Germline V lookup: CDR1 MDHEN, CDR2 SYDVKM. DNA for the CDR3: TGTGCCAGCAGTTTGGGTGACAGGGATAATTCACCCCTCCACTTT. This codes for CASSLGDRDNSPLHF.

This clonotype showed up just a few times. This chain connects TRBV7-9 to TRBJ1-6; D is uncertain. Looked up from germline, CDR1 is SEHNR and CDR2 is FQNEAQ (reference sequence). The ends were cut back, 5 bases at V and 6 bases at J, with 14 bases in the middle. The CDR3 consists of 15 residues. The CDR3 is CASSPHRAGNSPLHF. CDR3 bases: TGTGCCAGCAGCCCTCATAGGGCGGGTAATTCACCCCTCCACTTT.

This clonotype was detected only a few times. The gene calls are TRBV12-3 or TRBV12-4 and TRBJ2-5, with D maybe TRBD2 (5 bases). Trimming took off 1 base at V and 1 base at J, with 10 bases between the two ends. CDR3 length: 15 amino acids. The CDR3 DNA sequence: TGTGCCAGCAGTTTAGGGCAGACTATCCAAGAGACCCAGTACTTC. This codes for CASSLGQTIQETQYF.

This chain links TRBV12-3 or TRBV12-4 with TRBJ2-1; TRBD2 matches 8 bases. V gave up 3 bases and J gave up 7 bases; unmatched junction bases: 14. This CDR3 is 17 amino acids long. Here the CDR3 reads CASSLRVGRGVGNEQFF. CDR3 sequence (DNA): TGTGCCAGCAGTTTGAGGGTTGGGCGGGGGGTTGGGAATGAGCAGTTCTTC.

This clonotype appeared a few times. This chain uses TRBV7-8 with TRBJ1-2; 8 bases fit TRBD1. The CDR3 is made up of 18 amino acids. CDR1 is SGHVS, CDR2 FQNEAQ, per germline. The V and J ends lost 1 base and 4 bases, in that order; junction bases with no gene match: 14. CDR3 residues: CASSLESTGDYYFYGYTF. The CDR3 DNA reads TGTGCCAGCAGCTTAGAATCGACAGGGGATTACTACTTCTATGGCTACACCTTC.

This rearrangement joins TRBV11-1 to TRBJ2-3, with 10 bases lining up with TRBD2. The germline V gene encodes CDR1 SGHAT and CDR2 FQDESV (reference sequence). This CDR3 region has 18 residues. V was clipped by 7 bases and J by 2 bases; unmatched bases: 15. Here the CDR3 DNA reads TGTGCCAGCATCCCACGTCAGGATAGCGGGGGGCTCACAGATACGCAGTATTTT. Amino acid sequence: CASIPRQDSGGLTDTQYF.

The gene calls are TRBV27 and TRBJ2-3; D is ambiguous. This CDR3 region has 16 residues. Trimming took 3 bases from V and 0 from J, leaving 13 bases between them. Germline V CDR1 and CDR2: MNHEY, SMNVEV (reference sequence). CDR3 region: CASSFELRPSTDTQYF. CDR3 nucleotides: TGTGCCAGCAGTTTTGAGTTGCGACCAAGCACAGATACGCAGTATTTT.

This sequence joins TRBV2 and TRBJ2-1, with D unclear. The CDR3 length is 14 residues. Per the germline V gene, CDR1 is SNHLY and CDR2 is FYNNEI. V dropped 6 bases and J dropped 5 bases, with 14 bases sitting between them. The chain's CDR3 is CASSLPGDNNEQFF. CDR3 sequence (DNA): TGTGCCAGCAGCTTACCGGGCGATAACAATGAGCAGTTCTTC. The whole variable domain, remainder taken from reference TRBV2 and TRBJ2-1, is EPEVTQTPSHQVTQMGQEVILRCVPISNHLYFYWYRQILGQKVEFLVSFYNNEISEKSEIFDDQFSVERPDGSNFTLKIRSTKLEDSAMYFCASSLPGDNNEQFFGPGTRLTVL.

This clonotype showed up just a few times. This sequence joins TRBV29-1 and TRBJ2-7; D is ambiguous. The germline CDR1 and CDR2 sequences are SQVTM and ANQGSEA. This CDR3 spans 14 amino acids. Trimming took off 4 bases at V and 2 bases at J, with 15 bases between the two ends. The CDR3 bases are TGCAGCGTTGCCGCGCCTCAGGCCCCCTACGAGCAGTACTTC. This gives the protein CSVAAPQAPYEQYF.

The gene calls are TRBV18 and TRBJ1-1; the D gene is possibly TRBD1 (5 bases). The germline CDR1 and CDR2 sequences are KGHSH and LQKENI. The CDR3 consists of 16 residues. With 4 bases removed from V and 4 bases from J, the gap between germline ends came to 19 bases. CDR3 in DNA: TGTGCCAGCTCACGCGGGGCTCGGGGGGTTGGCACTGAAGCTTTCTTT. Its translation is CASSRGARGVGTEAFF.

The chain couples TRBV12-3 or TRBV12-4 to TRBJ2-7, with 12 bases that match TRBD2. V was pared by 6 bases and J by 2 bases, with 5 bases of the junction left unmatched. The CDR3 has 15 residues. The CDR3 reads CASRLAGGGAYEQYF. The CDR3, as DNA: TGTGCCAGCAGACTAGCGGGAGGAGGGGCCTACGAGCAGTACTTC.

Only a few counts were recorded for this clonotype. The genes are TRBV24-1 and TRBJ2-2; 9 bases align to TRBD1. The CDR3 extends over 17 amino acids. With 3 bases clipped from V and 4 bases from J, the junction kept 8 bases outside the gene matches. Germline V lookup: CDR1 KGHDR, CDR2 SFDVKD. The CDR3 region has the DNA TGTGCCACCAGTGATCTACTGGACAGGGGTGGCACCGGGGAGCTGTTTTTT. Protein product: CATSDLLDRGGTGELFF.